This paragraph covers one TCR beta chain sequence. Its antigen is as yet unknown. Single viable CD3+CD4+CD8-CD45RO+ cells were sorted as the memory CD4+ T cells. Total CD4+ T cells were enriched by CD4 positive selection. CDR3 length: 16 residues. The J segment lost 3 bases and the V segment lost 5 bases, leaving 12 bases of the junction unmatched. Germline CDR1 and CDR2: SNHLY and FYNNEI. Per the original data handling: Out-of-frame sequences were removed, leaving about 2,300,000 distinct TCRbeta sequences. Method: immunoSEQ multiplex PCR; TCRdb's copy keeps in-frame clones and lacks some. That table furnishes V, J and clone size, whereas the DNA furnished D and trimming. The sample carries roughly 64,000 clones, 77% recorded once. This specimen belongs to a study of memory CD4+ T cells and cytomegalovirus serostatus. For the study at large: Of the healthy Belgian adults, several were CMV seropositive and 20 to 30 seronegative.

Points from the study as a whole: Of under 200 reported CMV TCRbeta sequences, some 67 were found in memory CD4+ repertoires.

The receptor comes from an adult in good health and CMV-seronegative. The chain recombines TRBV2 with TRBJ2-7; TRBD1 matches at 8 bases. Material: memory CD4+ T cells from blood. CDR3 protein: CASSTRGPSIVYEQYF. In DNA, the CDR3 is TGTGCCAGCAGTACCAGGGGGCCTTCAATTGTCTACGAGCAGTACTTC.